The rows below give T cell receptor beta chains drawn from one sample of a study of post-analysis software for immune sequencing data. TCRdb ran MiXCR on the PCR reads and lists one entry per CDR3 protein. The sample has approximately 260,000 distinct CDR3 sequences, about 40% seen once. Sequencing used blood. The receptors were gathered from a girl aged 10-17 years with multiple sclerosis. CDR3s include the opening cysteine and the closing phenylalanine or tryptophan. D genes are given only for firm matches. Only some rows state a clone size, as once, few, many or a class for expanded clones.

d_gene: TRBD1
j_gene: TRBJ2-2
abundance: few
v_gene: TRBV7-9
CDR3nt: TGTGCCAGCAGCCCCCCGGACAGGGCGAAAATTAACACCGGGGAGCTGTTTTTT
CDR3aa: CASSPPDRAKINTGELFF

d_gene: TRBD2
j_gene: TRBJ2-3
abundance: many
v_gene: TRBV7-3
CDR3nt: TGTGCCAGCAGCACCCTCGGGCCTAGCGGAGTGGGAGGAAAAGATACGCAGTATTTT
CDR3aa: CASSTLGPSGVGGKDTQYF

d_gene: TRBD2
j_gene: TRBJ2-1
abundance: many
v_gene: TRBV29-1
CDR3nt: TGCAGCGTCTTTGGACTAGCGGGGGTCAATGAGCAGTTCTTC
CDR3aa: CSVFGLAGVNEQFF

d_gene: TRBD1
j_gene: TRBJ2-7
abundance: NA
v_gene: TRBV20-1
CDR3nt: TGCAGTGCTTATTTTTCCGGGACAGGGACGTACGAGCAGTACTTC
CDR3aa: CSAYFSGTGTYEQYF

d_gene: NA
j_gene: TRBJ1-4
abundance: many
v_gene: TRBV5-1
CDR3nt: TGCGCCAGCAGCTTGATGCCCCCCGGGCGTACTAATGAAAAACTGTTTTTT
CDR3aa: CASSLMPPGRTNEKLFF

d_gene: NA
j_gene: TRBJ1-2
abundance: many
v_gene: TRBV5-1
CDR3nt: TGCGCCAGCAGCCTCCAGGATCTGAACTATGGCTACACCTTC
CDR3aa: CASSLQDLNYGYTF

d_gene: TRBD2
j_gene: TRBJ2-1
abundance: many
v_gene: TRBV6-5
CDR3nt: TGTGCCAGCAGGAACACGGGACTAGCCCACAATGAGCAGTTCTTC
CDR3aa: CASRNTGLAHNEQFF

d_gene: NA
j_gene: TRBJ1-6
abundance: few
v_gene: TRBV5-1
CDR3nt: TGCGCCAGCAGCTTGGGACAGGCAAATTCACCCCTCCACTTT
CDR3aa: CASSLGQANSPLHF

d_gene: NA
j_gene: TRBJ1-2
abundance: many
v_gene: TRBV7-9
CDR3nt: TGTGCCAGCAGTGGGGATGGCTACACCTTC
CDR3aa: CASSGDGYTF

d_gene: NA
j_gene: TRBJ1-2
abundance: many
v_gene: TRBV29-1
CDR3nt: TGCAGCGCCACGTCCCCTGGGGGAGGTTCGAACTATGGCTACACCTTC
CDR3aa: CSATSPGGGSNYGYTF

d_gene: TRBD1
j_gene: TRBJ2-1
abundance: many
v_gene: TRBV12-3/TRBV12-4
CDR3nt: TGTGCCAGCAGTTTCCTTAGCCGACAGGGGCGCTGCAAAACCTACAATGAGCAGTTCTTC
CDR3aa: CASSFLSRQGRCKTYNEQFF

d_gene: TRBD1
j_gene: TRBJ2-3
abundance: many
v_gene: TRBV12-5
CDR3nt: TGTGCTAGTGGTTCAGGACAGGGGCGCACAGATACGCAGTATTTT
CDR3aa: CASGSGQGRTDTQYF

d_gene: TRBD2
j_gene: TRBJ2-1
abundance: many
v_gene: TRBV7-6
CDR3nt: TGTGCCAGCAGCTTAGAGGCCGCCGCTAGCGGGAGGGCCCACAATGAGCAGTTCTTC
CDR3aa: CASSLEAAASGRAHNEQFF

d_gene: NA
j_gene: TRBJ2-1
abundance: many
v_gene: TRBV20-1
CDR3nt: TGCAGTGCCCGCCTGGGCAATGAGCAGTTCTTC
CDR3aa: CSARLGNEQFF

d_gene: NA
j_gene: TRBJ2-1
abundance: many
v_gene: TRBV24-1
CDR3nt: TGTGCCACCAGTGACCCGGGTTCTAGCTCCTACAATGAGCAGTTCTTC
CDR3aa: CATSDPGSSSYNEQFF

d_gene: NA
j_gene: TRBJ1-2
abundance: many
v_gene: TRBV12-3/TRBV12-4
CDR3nt: TGTGCCAGCAGTTTAGCGTCGACAAATTATGGCTACACCTTC
CDR3aa: CASSLASTNYGYTF

d_gene: TRBD1
j_gene: TRBJ1-1
abundance: many
v_gene: TRBV5-1
CDR3nt: TGCGCCAGCAGCCCGTGGGACAGGCGCTCTGAAGCTTTCTTT
CDR3aa: CASSPWDRRSEAFF

d_gene: TRBD1
j_gene: TRBJ2-5
abundance: many
v_gene: TRBV5-1
CDR3nt: TGCGCCAGCAGCTTGGTACAGGGGCAAGAGACCCAGTACTTC
CDR3aa: CASSLVQGQETQYF

d_gene: NA
j_gene: TRBJ1-2
abundance: many
v_gene: TRBV7-2
CDR3nt: TGTGCCAGCGAAAGAGACCGTAACTATGGCTACACCTTC
CDR3aa: CASERDRNYGYTF

d_gene: NA
j_gene: TRBJ2-3
abundance: NA
v_gene: TRBV4-2
CDR3nt: TGTGCCAGCAGCCAAGATCGTCCAGATACGCAGTATTTT
CDR3aa: CASSQDRPDTQYF

d_gene: NA
j_gene: TRBJ2-1
abundance: NA
v_gene: TRBV7-3
CDR3nt: TGTGCCAACAACAGCGGAAGCTCCTACAATGAGCAGTTCTTC
CDR3aa: CANNSGSSYNEQFF

d_gene: NA
j_gene: TRBJ2-2
abundance: NA
v_gene: TRBV12-3/TRBV12-4
CDR3nt: TGTGCCAGCAGTTTAAGTGACGGGGCCGGGGAGCTGTTTTTT
CDR3aa: CASSLSDGAGELFF

d_gene: TRBD2
j_gene: TRBJ2-1
abundance: NA
v_gene: TRBV4-2
CDR3nt: TGTGCCAGCAGCCAAGATTGGGGACTAGCGGGCAATGAGCAGTTCTTC
CDR3aa: CASSQDWGLAGNEQFF

d_gene: NA
j_gene: TRBJ2-7
abundance: many
v_gene: TRBV6-2/TRBV6-3
CDR3nt: TGTGCCAGCAGTTACTCGAAATGGGGGAGGACCTACGAGCAGTACTTC
CDR3aa: CASSYSKWGRTYEQYF

d_gene: TRBD1
j_gene: TRBJ2-1
abundance: NA
v_gene: TRBV18
CDR3nt: TGTGCCAGCTCATTGGGACAGGGGAACTACAATGAGCAGTTCTTC
CDR3aa: CASSLGQGNYNEQFF